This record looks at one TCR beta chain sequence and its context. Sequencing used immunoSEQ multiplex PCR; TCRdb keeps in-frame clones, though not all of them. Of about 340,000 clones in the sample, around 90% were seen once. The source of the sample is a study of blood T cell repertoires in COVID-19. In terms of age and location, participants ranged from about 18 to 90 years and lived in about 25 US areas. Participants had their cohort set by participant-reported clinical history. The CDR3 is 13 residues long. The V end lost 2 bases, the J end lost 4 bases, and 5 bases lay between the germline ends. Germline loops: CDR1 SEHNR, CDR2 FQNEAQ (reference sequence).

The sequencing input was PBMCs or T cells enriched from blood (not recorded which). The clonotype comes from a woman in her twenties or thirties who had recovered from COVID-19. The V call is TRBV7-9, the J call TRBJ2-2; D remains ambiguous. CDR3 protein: CASSLFGTGELFF. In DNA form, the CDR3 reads TGTGCCAGCAGCTTATTCGGCACCGGGGAGCTGTTTTTT.